The 32 T cell receptor beta chains below come from one sample, sequenced in a study of blood T cells in healthy people across ages. The authors ran a second PCR of about 7 to 12 cycles using a sample-barcoded 5' primer and a J-beta primer mix. TCRdb re-called the 5' RACE reads with MiXCR, one entry per CDR3 protein. The sample shows around 800,000 distinct CDR3 sequences, 20% to 30% of them seen only once. The same data also contributed to another study, on T cells of mothers and their children.

The sequenced material came from blood. Receptor source: a boy between 10 and 17 years old in good health.

This clonotype was observed a handful of times. The chain joins TRBV4-1 to TRBJ2-7, with D tentatively TRBD1 (6 bases). Germline CDR1 is MGHRA and CDR2 is YSYEKL. This CDR3 spans 14 amino acids. Trimming took 0 bases from V and 2 from J, leaving 8 bases between them. The CDR3 region has the DNA TGCGCCAGCAGCCAAGAGACAGGTCCCTACGAGCAGTACTTC. This codes for CASSQETGPYEQYF.

The chain joins TRBV25-1 to TRBJ1-4, with D perhaps matching TRBD1 (6 bases). The germline CDR1 and CDR2 sequences are MGHDK and SYGVNS. The CDR3 loop spans 12 amino acids. V lost 6 bases and J lost 8, with 10 bases in between. CDR3 coding DNA: TGTGCCAGCAGCGGGGGGGCCGAAAAACTGTTTTTT. Translation gives CASSGGAEKLFF.

The table lists this clonotype with many counts. The chain carries TRBV30 and TRBJ2-7; TRBD1 agrees at 9 bases. The CDR3 is 13 amino acids. Per germline, CDR1 GTSNPN and CDR2 SVGIG (reference sequence). J lost 6 bases, V lost 0 bases, and 3 bases had no gene match. CDR3 protein: CAWSVQGAGEQYF. The CDR3 DNA follows: TGTGCCTGGAGTGTACAGGGGGCGGGCGAGCAGTACTTC.

This clonotype appeared a few times. The chain has TRBV29-1 and TRBJ2-7; 15 bases match TRBD2. The J call is doubtful: the DNA matches TRBJ2-1 better. The CDR3 runs to 15 residues. Looked up from germline, CDR1 is SQVTM and CDR2 is ANQGSEA. CDR3 protein: CSVRGLAGGLNEQFF. In nucleotides, the CDR3 is TGCAGCGTTAGAGGACTAGCGGGGGGGTTGAATGAGCAGTTCTTC.

V and J are TRBV11-2 and TRBJ2-7, with D possibly matching TRBD1 (6 bases). The CDR3 loop spans 16 amino acids. Trimming pared 4 bases from V and 0 bases from J, leaving 16 bases between. CDR1 and CDR2 from the germline V gene are SGHAT and FQNNGV. The CDR3 region has the DNA TGTGCCAGCAGCTCGAGTGGAGACAGGAACTCCTACGAGCAGTACTTC. Translated: CASSSSGDRNSYEQYF.

The chain has TRBV12-3 or TRBV12-4 and TRBJ1-1, with D possibly TRBD1 on 5 matching bases. V dropped 6 bases and J dropped 5 bases, with 19 bases sitting between them. The CDR3 length is 15 residues. CDR3 protein: CASSLGRQGRTEAFF. The CDR3 coding sequence is TGTGCCAGCAGCCTTGGTAGGCAGGGTAGAACTGAAGCTTTCTTT.

This chain uses TRBV6-6 with TRBJ1-2; no firm D call. In germline, CDR1 is MNHNY, CDR2 SVGAGI (reference sequence). V was trimmed by 8 bases and J by 6 bases, leaving 10 bases between them. The CDR3 extends over 11 amino acids. This CDR3 is CASLGSNGYTF. The CDR3 DNA reads TGTGCCAGCCTTGGGTCAAATGGCTACACCTTC.

The chain couples TRBV6-5 to TRBJ2-5; TRBD1 is a possible D gene (5 bases). With 4 bases removed from V and 1 base from J, the gap between germline ends came to 16 bases. This CDR3 region has 16 residues. Germline CDR1 MNHEY, CDR2 SVGAGI. The CDR3 DNA is TGTGCCAGCAGTTCCGTAAAGGCAGGGTCCCAAGAGACCCAGTACTTC. Translation gives CASSSVKAGSQETQYF.

This clonotype was seen a few times. The rearrangement uses TRBV29-1 and TRBJ1-2; a weak D match, TRBD1 (6 bases). In germline, CDR1 is SQVTM, CDR2 ANQGSEA. The CDR3 extends over 13 amino acids. Trimming shortened V by 0 bases and J by 7 bases, and 12 bases separated the two germline ends. The CDR3 bases are TGCAGCGTTGAAGAAGGGGGGGCTCGTGGCTACACCTTC. Amino acid sequence: CSVEEGGARGYTF.

This clonotype occurred a few times. CDR3 in DNA: TGTGCCAGCAGCACAAACAGGGGGCAATTGTACGAGCAGTACTTC. Amino acid sequence: CASSTNRGQLYEQYF. The genes are TRBV2 and TRBJ2-1; TRBD1 aligns across 9 bases. The J call may be incorrect, as the DNA end agrees better with TRBJ2-7. The length of the CDR3 is 15 residues. Germline CDR1 and CDR2: SNHLY and FYNNEI.

The gene calls are TRBV6-1 and TRBJ2-2; 8 nucleotides line up with TRBD1. CDR1 is MNHNS, CDR2 SASEGT, per germline. Germline trimming cut 5 bases from V and 1 base from J; bases unmatched to any gene: 9. This CDR3 is built from 17 residues. CDR3 sequence reads: CASSPWPGTGNTGELFF. CDR3 nucleotides: TGTGCCAGCAGTCCCTGGCCCGGGACAGGGAACACCGGGGAGCTGTTTTTT.

V usage is TRBV4-1 and J usage is TRBJ2-3; 8 bases fit TRBD2. CDR3 length: 15 amino acids. V dropped 2 bases and J dropped 2; count of bases not matched to a gene: 3. The V gene's germline CDR1 is MGHRA and CDR2 YSYEKL. In nucleotides, the CDR3 is TGCGCCAGCAGCCAAACTAGCGGACTCACAGATACGCAGTATTTT. Its translation: CASSQTSGLTDTQYF.

In this sample, this clonotype turned up a few times. The chain couples TRBV18 to TRBJ2-5; maybe TRBD1 (6 bases). Matching the DNA end better, TRBJ2-7 makes the J call doubtful. The CDR3 length is 14 residues. Germline V gives CDR1 KGHSH, CDR2 LQKENI. The CDR3 DNA is TGTGCCAGCTCACGCCAAACAGGGTTCGACGAGCAGTACTTC. This sequence encodes CASSRQTGFDEQYF.

This clonotype was picked up a small number of times. The gene calls are TRBV29-1 and TRBJ2-3; 9 bases map to TRBD2. V trimming: 7 bases; J trimming: 2 bases; junction bases outside the gene matches: 4. The CDR3 runs 13 residues. CDR1 is SQVTM and CDR2 is ANQGSEA in the germline V gene. The CDR3 here is CSGAGGSTDTQYF. The CDR3 DNA sequence: TGCAGCGGGGCGGGGGGGTCCACAGATACGCAGTATTTT.

A few counts support this clonotype. The chain uses TRBV20-1 and TRBJ2-3, with TRBD2 matching over 8 bases. The CDR3 runs to 14 residues. With 4 bases clipped from V and 1 base from J, the junction kept 4 bases outside the gene matches. Germline V gene lookup returns CDR1 DFQATT and CDR2 SNEGSKA (reference sequence). CDR3 DNA: TGCAGTGCTATCATGCGGGAGGGCACAGATACGCAGTATTTT. This sequence encodes CSAIMREGTDTQYF.

The chain employs TRBV5-6 and TRBJ1-5, with 8 bases fitting TRBD1. Looked up from germline, CDR1 is SGHDT and CDR2 is YYEEEE. J was trimmed by 3 bases and V by 4 bases; bases with no gene match: 12. The CDR3 has 17 amino acids. The CDR3: CASSLGTGRPYNQPQHF. The DNA for the CDR3 is TGTGCCAGCAGCCTAGGGACAGGTCGTCCGTACAATCAGCCCCAGCATTTT.

This clonotype was seen a few times. The rearrangement joins TRBV7-3 to TRBJ2-3, with D possibly TRBD2 on 6 matching bases. Germline loops: CDR1 SGHTA, CDR2 FQGTGA. The germline V and J ends were trimmed by 5 bases and 0 bases, with 15 bases remaining between them. The CDR3 spans 16 residues. The CDR3 protein is CASSQGLDSSTDTQYF. DNA for the CDR3: TGTGCCAGCAGCCAGGGACTCGATTCTAGCACAGATACGCAGTATTTT.

This clonotype was found a few times. This chain links TRBV7-6 with TRBJ2-7; D is ambiguous. Looked up from germline, CDR1 is SGHVS and CDR2 is FNYEAQ. V lost 4 bases and J lost 4, with 8 bases in between. CDR3 size: 12 residues. The CDR3 DNA follows: TGTGCCAGCAGCTCCGCACGTTACGAGCAGTACTTC. Protein product: CASSSARYEQYF. The entire variable domain, with the rest obtained from reference TRBV7-6 and TRBJ2-7, is as follows: GAGVSQSPRYKVTKRGQDVALRCDPISGHVSLYWYRQALGQGPEFLTYFNYEAQQDKSGLPNDRFSAERPEGSISTLTIQRTEQRDSAMYRCASSSARYEQYFGPGTRLTVT.

As to this clonotype: One end of the junction varies from germline; a read error may be responsible. The chain is built from TRBV12-3 or TRBV12-4 and TRBJ1-1, with 7 positions matching TRBD1. The CDR3 is 13 residues long. CDR3 amino acids: CASSLAGQVEAFF. The CDR3 region has the DNA TGTGCCAGCAGCTTAGCTGGACAGGTCGAAGCTTTCTTT.

This clonotype was observed a handful of times. The V and J genes are TRBV5-1 and TRBJ1-1; D perhaps matches TRBD1 (6 bases). With 0 bases removed from V and 2 bases from J, the gap between germline ends came to 17 bases. Germline CDR1 and CDR2: SGHRS and YFSETQ. The CDR3 contains 17 residues. The CDR3 sequence is CASSLARGSGVNTEAFF. The CDR3 DNA follows: TGCGCCAGCAGCTTGGCCAGGGGTAGCGGGGTAAACACTGAAGCTTTCTTT.

Many counts were recorded for this clonotype. CDR3 amino acids: CASSRDSLYEQYF. The DNA of the CDR3 is TGTGCCAGCAGCCGGGACAGCTTATACGAGCAGTACTTC. This chain connects TRBV5-6 to TRBJ2-7, with 7 bases identical to TRBD1. The CDR3 is made up of 13 amino acids. Germline V CDR1 and CDR2: SGHDT, YYEEEE. V lost 4 bases, J lost 4 bases, and 5 bases stayed unmatched.

This chain links TRBV29-1 with TRBJ2-3; D call uncertain. The CDR3 contains 11 residues. Germline lookup yields CDR1 SQVTM and CDR2 ANQGSEA. DNA of the CDR3: TGCGGCGCGAAAAACACAGATACGCAGTATTTT. It is translated as CGAKNTDTQYF.

The chain combines TRBV6-2 or TRBV6-3 with TRBJ2-7; 7 positions match TRBD2. This CDR3 contains 13 residues. V lost 2 bases, J lost 7 bases, and 5 bases stayed unmatched. Per the germline V gene, CDR1 is MNHEY and CDR2 is SVGEGT. CDR3 nucleotide sequence: TGTGCCAGCAGTTACGTAAGGGGAGGGGAGCAGTACTTC. Translated, it gives CASSYVRGGEQYF.

This clonotype was seen a few times. The chain combines TRBV6-5 with TRBJ2-1; 7 nucleotides line up with TRBD2. Germline values: CDR1 MNHEY, CDR2 SVGAGI. This CDR3 is built from 15 residues. V lost 6 bases to trimming and J lost 4 bases; unmatched junction nucleotides: 9. The CDR3 sequence: CASRRIGLGYNEQFF. For the CDR3, the DNA is TGTGCCAGCAGGCGGATAGGACTAGGATACAATGAGCAGTTCTTC.

The chain employs TRBV29-1 and TRBJ1-2; TRBD1 matches 12 bases. V was clipped by 4 bases and J by 8 bases; unmatched bases: 5. The CDR3 extends over 13 amino acids. The germline CDR1 and CDR2 sequences are SQVTM and ANQGSEA. DNA for the CDR3: TGCAGCGTTGTGGGACAGGGGGCCAGCGGCTACACCTTC. It yields the protein CSVVGQGASGYTF.

The chain is built from TRBV7-8 and TRBJ2-3; the match to TRBD2 covers 9 bases. The germline V gene has CDR1 SGHVS and CDR2 FQNEAQ. The trim removed 5 bases at V and 2 bases at J, leaving 5 bases unmatched. CDR3 length equals 15 residues. CDR3 nucleotides: TGTGCCAGCAGCCCTAGCGGGGCCACCACAGATACGCAGTATTTT. This gives the protein CASSPSGATTDTQYF.

V gene TRBV14 combines with J gene TRBJ2-5; maybe TRBD2 (6 bases). Trimming cost V 4 bases and J 7 bases, with 10 bases left between them. The length of the CDR3 is 12 residues. Germline V lookup: CDR1 SGHDN, CDR2 FVKESK. The CDR3 region is CASSRLGGTQYF. The CDR3 bases are TGTGCCAGCAGCCGCCTCGGGGGGACCCAGTACTTC.

This clonotype has more than one count but fewer than ten. The chain couples TRBV24-1 to TRBJ2-5; 8 nucleotides align to TRBD1. V was clipped by 3 bases and J by 6 bases; unmatched bases: 8. This CDR3 has 15 residues. Germline V CDR1 and CDR2: KGHDR, SFDVKD. The CDR3 here is CATSDPVGQVKTQYF. In DNA form, the CDR3 reads TGTGCCACCAGTGATCCCGTGGGACAGGTTAAGACCCAGTACTTC.

This clonotype has more than one count but fewer than ten. The J gene is TRBJ2-1, the V gene TRBV14; D is undetermined. Matching the DNA end better, TRBJ2-7 makes the J call doubtful. Germline loops: CDR1 SGHDN, CDR2 FVKESK. The CDR3 is 17 residues long. CDR3 region: CASSLGHNLKNDYEQYF. DNA for the CDR3: TGTGCCAGCAGCCTAGGCCACAACCTGAAAAACGACTACGAGCAGTACTTC.

CDR3 in amino acids: CASSQVKVPISPLHF. The CDR3 region has the DNA TGCGCCAGCAGCCAAGTGAAAGTGCCTATTTCACCCCTCCACTTT. The chain has TRBV4-1 and TRBJ1-6, with no clear D. Trimming removed 1 base at V and 9 bases at J, with 13 bases between. Germline CDR1 reads MGHRA; CDR2 reads YSYEKL. The CDR3 loop spans 15 amino acids.

This clonotype was detected only a few times. The chain recombines TRBV6-1 with TRBJ2-1, with D possibly TRBD1 on 6 matching bases. Germline CDR1 reads MNHNS; CDR2 reads SASEGT. Trimming cost V 2 bases and J 2 bases, with 7 bases left between them. CDR3 size: 14 residues. CDR3 coding DNA: TGTGCCAGCAGTGAAACAGGGCCCTACAATGAGCAGTTCTTC. Translated: CASSETGPYNEQFF.

Points on this clonotype: Mismatch with germline at one junction end may stem from a read error. The genes are TRBV7-8 and TRBJ2-5, with TRBD2 as a possible D gene (5 bases). This CDR3 has 16 residues. Germline CDR1 and CDR2: SGHVS and FQNEAQ. CDR3 bases: TGTGCCAGCAGCTCCCGGGGTAGCGCTTCCTACAATGAGCAGTCCTTC. The encoded protein is CASSSRGSASYNEQSF.